This T cell receptor (beta chain) emerged from a study of blood T cell repertoires in COVID-19. The V end lost 5 bases, the J end lost 3 bases, and 11 bases lay between the germline ends. From germline, CDR1 is WNHNN and CDR2 SYGVQD (reference sequence). The CDR3 length is 13 residues. Assay: immunoSEQ multiplex PCR; the TCRdb copy retains only in-frame clones and omits some. The sample has 250,000 to 300,000 clones; more than 70% are singletons. What was sequenced was peripheral blood. The gene calls are TRBV10-1 and TRBJ2-7; D might be TRBD2 (5 bases). The TCR comes from a woman in her 30s with COVID-19, enrolled during active disease. The CDR3 loop reads CASSSRRDYEQYF. The CDR3 DNA sequence: TGCGCCAGCAGTTCCCGCCGGGACTACGAGCAGTACTTC.